This T cell receptor (beta chain) is drawn from a study of Graves' ophthalmopathy and Graves' hyperthyroidism. Study context: No progression to ophthalmopathy over 18 months defined stable hyperthyroidism.

As the template, RNA transcripts were used to amplify TCR beta CDR3 regions. HTBI primers were used in a first-round RT-PCR, which preceded a second-round multiplex PCR. MiXCR, applied by TCRdb to the multiplex PCR reads, yields one record per CDR3 protein. The sample shows a few hundred thousand distinct CDR3 sequences, 39% of them seen only once. Other autoimmune diseases, uncontrolled infections, pregnancy and lactation each led to patient exclusion. This clonotype has only a few counts. V dropped 5 bases and J dropped 2 bases, with 13 bases sitting between them. The CDR3 extends over 14 amino acids. CDR1 is SNHLY and CDR2 is FYNNEI in the germline V gene.

This TCR was sampled from an adult man with Graves' hyperthyroidism. The chain employs TRBV2 and TRBJ2-7, with D perhaps matching TRBD1 or TRBD2 (5 bases each). Specimen: peripheral blood or thyroid tissue (not recorded which). The CDR3 nucleotides are TGTGCCAGCAGTAGGGGAGAGGCAACCTACGAGCAGTACTTC. It codes for CASSRGEATYEQYF.